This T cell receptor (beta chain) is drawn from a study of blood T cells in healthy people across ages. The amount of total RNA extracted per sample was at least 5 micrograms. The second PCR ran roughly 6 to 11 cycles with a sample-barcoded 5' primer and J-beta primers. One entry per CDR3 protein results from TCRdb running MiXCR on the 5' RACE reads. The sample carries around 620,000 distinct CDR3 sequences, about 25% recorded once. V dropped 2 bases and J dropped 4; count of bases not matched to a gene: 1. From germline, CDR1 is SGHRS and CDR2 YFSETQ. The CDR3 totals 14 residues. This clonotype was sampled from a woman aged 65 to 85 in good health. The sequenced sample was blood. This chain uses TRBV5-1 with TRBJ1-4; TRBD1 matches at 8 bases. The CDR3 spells CASSLQGDNEKLFF. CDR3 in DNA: TGCGCCAGCAGCTTACAGGGGGATAATGAAAAACTGTTTTTT. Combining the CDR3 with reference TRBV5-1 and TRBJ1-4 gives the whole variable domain KAGVTQTPRYLIKTRGQQVTLSCSPISGHRSVSWYQQTPGQGLQFLFEYFSETQRNKGNFPGRFSGRQFSNSRSEMNVSTLELGDSALYLCASSLQGDNEKLFFGSGTQLSVL.